Reported below is one T cell receptor beta chain. In its sample, this clonotype was seen a few times. Its antigen has not been determined. No base-level quality is on record; no much larger clone is a single base apart. This record belongs to a study of T cell repertoires in cytomegalovirus infection (dated by TCRdb to about 2019). Notes on the research overall: Donor HLA type was relevant to the analysis, because carriage of CMV infection together with the matching HLA type was indicated by public TCR beta signatures. Findings and caveats that apply to the study as a whole: In the ex vivo response, HLA-C-restricted CMV-specific TCR beta clonotypes were dominant, and in two of eight donors the single most frequent clonotype came from this HLA-C-restricted group. In both this cohort and an independent cohort of several hundred donors, the cumulative frequency of public TCR beta family members distinguished carriers of CMV infection plus the relevant HLA type.

Inclusive of the bounding cysteine and phenylalanine, the CDR3 is 18 residues long. Of all the DNA, just the CDR3 is kept, 54 bases in frame from base 1. CDR1 and CDR2, per the germline V gene, are SGHTA and FQGNSA. V is cut by 3 bases and J by 0 bases, and the space between the germline ends is 15 bases. Sequenced using an Illumina HiSeq 1500. The public sequencing data were trimmed at Q25 with fastp and processed into clonotypes with MiXCR by TCRdb, which kept only in-frame beta chains. Rows are unified per CDR3 protein, each entry keeping the most common DNA and genes. This sample is represented by a few hundred thousand distinct CDR3 sequences; over 7.5% of them were singletons. Together, the top ten hold about 4.5% of the sample.

Recombination connected TRBV7-2 to TRBJ1-6, with the D segment identity uncertain. This clonotype was obtained from a human donor in good health (CMV status not recorded). Some clones in this sample may be carry-over from other donors' samples. Sequenced material: PBMCs. This receptor has the CDR3 CASSFAGRGSSYNSPLHF. The DNA sequence follows: TGTGCCAGCAGCTTTGCAGGTCGAGGGAGCTCCTATAATTCACCCCTCCACTTT.